This is a list of T cell receptor beta chains from one sample in a study of response to subunit inactivated influenza vaccine. TCRdb recomputed calls from the RT-PCR reads with MiXCR, one row per CDR3 protein. This sample has 200,000 to 250,000 distinct CDR3 sequences; over 9% occur once, and the top ten carry about 8%. The source was non-naive T cells sorted from PBMCs, collected 14 to 15 days before vaccination. These receptors came from a middle-aged man who received an inactivated influenza vaccine. Both conserved end residues are part of each CDR3. The D gene is left open where the match is weak. Size is stated for part of the rows, as once, few or many counts, or as a class when the clone is expanded.

V	size	D	J	CDR3	DNA
TRBV6-5	few	.	TRBJ2-1	CASSKGPQEQFF	TGTGCCAGCAGCAAGGGCCCACAGGAGCAGTTCTTC
TRBV4-2	few	.	TRBJ1-2	CASSQESAGYGYTF	TGTGCCAGCAGCCAAGAATCGGCAGGATATGGCTACACCTTC
TRBV5-1	many	TRBD1	TRBJ2-7	CASSPVTRQGAEQYF	TGCGCCAGCAGCCCCGTGACCAGACAGGGGGCGGAGCAGTACTTC
TRBV28	many	.	TRBJ1-5	CASSSYPLTGRNQPQHF	TGTGCCAGCAGTTCTTACCCCCTGACAGGACGCAATCAGCCCCAGCATTTT
TRBV12-3/TRBV12-4	many	TRBD2	TRBJ2-5	CASSLRGRVQETQYF	TGTGCCAGCAGTTTACGCGGGAGGGTCCAAGAGACCCAGTACTTC
TRBV7-2	.	.	TRBJ1-6	CASSLQGSPLHF	TGTGCCAGCAGCTTACAGGGCTCACCCCTCCACTTT
TRBV7-8	.	.	TRBJ2-1	CASSPGASYNEQFF	TGTGCCAGCAGCCCCGGCGCAAGCTACAATGAGCAGTTCTTC
TRBV10-3	.	.	TRBJ2-5	CAISLDGVQETQYF	TGTGCCATCAGTCTGGACGGGGTTCAAGAGACCCAGTACTTC
TRBV11-1	.	TRBD1	TRBJ2-1	CASSRGGTGVSSYNEQFF	TGTGCCAGCAGCCGAGGGGGGACAGGTGTATCTTCCTACAATGAGCAGTTCTTC
TRBV5-1	many	TRBD1	TRBJ1-3	CASSSGQGGNTIYF	TGCGCCAGCAGCAGCGGACAGGGAGGAAACACCATATATTTT